These T cell receptor beta chains were read from a single sample in a study of early T cells in non-severe SARS-CoV-2 infection. TCRdb recomputed calls from the 5' RACE reads with MiXCR, one row per CDR3 protein. The sample comprises 55,000 to 75,000 distinct CDR3 sequences, approximately 6.1% of which are singletons, and under 4% rests with the top ten. The sequencing here drew on whole blood, taken at baseline. These receptors were collected from an adult who was a healthcare worker with PCR-confirmed SARS-CoV-2 infection or an uninfected control (not recorded which). The CDR3 runs from the conserved cysteine through the conserved F or W. D genes are given only for firm matches. A clone size is listed for some rows: how often the clone was seen (once, few, many), or a class if it is expanded.

TRBJ1-5 TRBV20-1 many . CSARRRVNQPQHF TGCAGTGCTAGGCGGAGGGTTAATCAGCCCCAGCATTTT
TRBJ2-1 TRBV20-1 many . CSASRPTRSYNEQFF TGCAGTGCTTCCAGGCCTACGCGCTCCTACAATGAGCAGTTCTTC
TRBJ2-1 TRBV5-8 . . CASSSGGGGLDEQFF TGTGCCAGCAGCTCGGGGGGCGGAGGGCTGGATGAGCAGTTCTTC
TRBJ1-5 TRBV6-6 many . CASSQGLLEPQHF TGTGCCAGCAGCCAGGGCCTCTTGGAGCCCCAGCATTTT
TRBJ2-1 TRBV6-2/TRBV6-3 few . CASSQDLPGNEQFF TGTGCCAGCTCTCAGGACCTCCCGGGGAATGAGCAGTTCTTC
TRBJ2-3 TRBV20-1 many TRBD2 CSAPVAGGADTQYF TGCAGTGCTCCAGTGGCGGGAGGAGCAGATACGCAGTATTTT
TRBJ2-7 TRBV28 many TRBD2 CASSRFSGEAYEQYF TGTGCCAGCAGTCGCTTTAGCGGGGAAGCCTACGAGCAGTACTTC
TRBJ1-1 TRBV4-3 many . CASSQRTTGNTEAFF TGCGCCAGCAGCCAAAGAACGACGGGAAACACTGAAGCTTTCTTT
TRBJ1-2 TRBV20-1 many TRBD1 CSASPPTGGGSYGYTF TGCAGTGCTAGCCCTCCCACAGGGGGTGGTAGCTATGGCTACACCTTC
TRBJ2-1 TRBV7-3 many . CASSFIPKFPPNEQFF TGTGCCAGCAGCTTTATCCCCAAATTCCCCCCAAATGAGCAGTTCTTC
TRBJ2-1 TRBV20-1 many TRBD1 CSARVGTVYNEQFF TGCAGTGCTAGAGTAGGGACAGTCTACAATGAGCAGTTCTTC
TRBJ1-1 TRBV7-9 many . CASSLALGQGTEAFF TGTGCCAGCAGCTTAGCGTTGGGGCAGGGGACTGAAGCTTTCTTT
TRBJ2-7 TRBV7-3 few . CASSLRVKSEQYF TGTGCCAGCAGCCTAAGGGTAAAAAGCGAGCAGTACTTC
TRBJ2-5 TRBV12-3/TRBV12-4 . TRBD1 CASSETGGRLQETQYF TGTGCCAGCAGTGAAACAGGGGGCCGACTTCAAGAGACCCAGTACTTC
TRBJ1-5 TRBV6-1 many . CARGNNQPQHF TGTGCTAGGGGGAACAATCAGCCCCAGCATTTT
TRBJ2-1 TRBV24-1 few . CATSDLPGLSGEQFF TGTGCCACCAGTGATTTGCCCGGGTTAAGTGGTGAGCAGTTCTTC
TRBJ2-7 TRBV6-5 . TRBD2 CASSYAGGGYEQYF TGTGCCAGCAGTTACGCGGGGGGAGGCTACGAGCAGTACTTC
TRBJ2-7 TRBV15 few . CATSRDFSYEQYF TGTGCCACCAGCAGGGACTTTTCCTACGAGCAGTACTTC
TRBJ1-2 TRBV15 . TRBD1 CATSRDLEGAVIYGYTF TGTGCCACCAGCAGAGATCTTGAGGGGGCGGTGATCTATGGCTACACCTTC
TRBJ2-1 TRBV7-7 many TRBD1 CASSTTGDEQFF TGTGCCAGCAGCACCACAGGGGATGAGCAGTTCTTC
TRBJ2-3 TRBV3-1 . TRBD1 CASSQRLDRPDTQYF TGTGCCAGCAGCCAAAGATTGGACAGGCCAGATACGCAGTATTTT
TRBJ1-2 TRBV28 many . CASSFQGGGYGYTF TGTGCCAGCAGTTTCCAGGGTGGAGGGTACGGCTACACCTTC
TRBJ2-7 TRBV7-8 many . CASSLEDSFSYEQYF TGTGCCAGCAGCCTCGAAGACTCTTTCTCCTACGAGCAGTACTTC
TRBJ2-7 TRBV12-5 many TRBD1 CASGLPKPGTDYEQYF TGTGCTAGTGGTTTGCCTAAACCCGGGACAGACTACGAGCAGTACTTC
TRBJ1-1 TRBV28 many . CASSLLVTEAFF TGTGCCAGCAGTTTACTGGTCACTGAAGCTTTCTTT
TRBJ2-3 TRBV19 . TRBD1 CASRPRTGPTPDTQYF TGTGCCAGTAGGCCGAGGACAGGGCCTACGCCAGATACGCAGTATTTT
TRBJ2-2 TRBV20-1 . . CSAQRSFPNTGELFF TGCAGTGCCCAGAGATCCTTCCCGAACACCGGGGAGCTGTTTTTT